These T cell receptor beta chains were read from a single sample in a study of radiation and T cells in renal cell carcinoma. The data were produced by immunoSEQ multiplex PCR, yet TCRdb's version contains in-frame clones alone and is incomplete. The sample records tens of thousands of clones, around three quarters being singletons. The sequenced sample was blood, obtained from a patient whose treatment included radiotherapy and nephrectomy. The receptors stem from a man aged 60 to 75 with renal cell carcinoma. Each CDR3 is given without its conserved first and last residue. Clone size is given for some rows only: seen once, a few or many times, or a class if the clone is expanded.

>once|TRBV5-5
ASSPWTSGSGTQY
>once|TRBV7-2
ASSLVSGANSPLH
>-|TRBV19
ASSIDLSAGRGYGYT
>-|TRBV6-5
ASSRRGSPLH
>-|TRBV30
ASRPGELAGLLDEQF
>-|TRBV7-2
ASKPNTGGNEQF
>-|TRBV19
ASSYGWRYEQF
>-|TRBV7-9
AGVVMNTEAF
>-|TRBV5-1
ASSLDGQHTEAF
>-|TRBV27
ASSLTGTLNTEAF
>-|TRBV4-3
ASSQGVSGGPGETQY
>-|TRBV5-4
ASSFGQGGVGEQF
>-|TRBV4-1
ASSQEGLMNTEAF
>-|TRBV5-6
ASRVGPGNTIY
>-|TRBV10-3
AISEAGGPGETQY
>-|TRBV29-1
SVEGGGDYYGYT
>-|TRBV29-1
SAVGEWYNEQF
>-|TRBV30
AWSVLRSQETQY
>once|TRBV29-1
SVFGGSYGYT
>once|TRBV6-5
ASSASADRGEQF
>-|TRBV5-4
ASSLAGRTDTQY
>-|TRBV5-5
ASSATSDSYNEQF